This T cell receptor (beta chain) is drawn from a study of beta chain features in type 1 diabetes. Expressed TCRB transcripts got sequenced, as all isolated RNA was reverse transcribed. This table comes from immunoSEQ multiplex PCR, and its TCRdb copy is limited to in-frame clones, with some not included. The sample records about 900,000 clones, roughly 17% being singletons. Averaging approximately 110 mL, one heparinised blood draw came from each individual donor. The sequence came from a woman aged 18-30 years in good health. Sequencing was done on a sample of naive CD4+ T cells from blood.

The CDR3 nucleotides read TGCAGCGCAGGGGAAAACTATGGCTACACCTTC. Translated: CSAGENYGYTF. This chain connects TRBV29-1 to TRBJ1-2; possibly TRBD1 for D (6 bases). The germline V gene has CDR1 SQVTM and CDR2 ANQGSEA. CDR3 length: 11 amino acids. V was clipped by 7 bases and J by 2 bases, with 8 bases between them.